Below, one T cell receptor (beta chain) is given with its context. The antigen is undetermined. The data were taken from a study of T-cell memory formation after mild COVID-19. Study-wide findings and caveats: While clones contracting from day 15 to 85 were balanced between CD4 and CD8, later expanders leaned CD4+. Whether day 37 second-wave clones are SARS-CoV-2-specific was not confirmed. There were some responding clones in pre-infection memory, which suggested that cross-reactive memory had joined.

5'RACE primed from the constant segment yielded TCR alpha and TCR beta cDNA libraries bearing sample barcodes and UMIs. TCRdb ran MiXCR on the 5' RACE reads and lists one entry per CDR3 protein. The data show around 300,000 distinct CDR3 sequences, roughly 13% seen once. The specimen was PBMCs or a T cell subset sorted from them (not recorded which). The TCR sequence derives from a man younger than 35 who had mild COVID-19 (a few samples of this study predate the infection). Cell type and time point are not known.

Written as DNA, the CDR3 is TGTGCCATCAGTGGGACAGTCAATGAGCAGTTCTTC. Amino acids: CAISGTVNEQFF. J is TRBJ2-1 and V is TRBV10-3; D possibly corresponds to TRBD1 (6 bases). The V end was cut by 4 bases, the J end by 6 bases, with 7 bases between. There are 12 residues in the CDR3. Germline CDR1 and CDR2: ENHRY and SYGVKD.